This T cell receptor (beta chain) was profiled in a study of blood T cell repertoires in COVID-19 (TCRdb year 2020). For the study in its entirety: Samples covering the acute and convalescent phases of COVID-19 were provided by collaborators in the United States, Italy and Spain. The prospective study material was composed of cDNA or gDNA derived from T cells, B-cell-depleted T cells, or PBMCs. The dataset comprised deeply sampled blood TCRbeta repertoires from subjects exposed to, actively infected with, or recovered from COVID-19. The repertoires were released in a freely available public database intended as a resource for research on the immune response to SARS-CoV-2. Samples came from the ongoing ImmuneRACE study (first 160 participants) plus 1,254 subjects from 6 global collaborators. A de-identified subject ID, COVID-19 status, age in years and sex were almost always included in the sample metadata. Where HLA class I and class II types were available, the types were taken from metadata supplied by the sample provider, not from assay-based typing.

TCRbeta CDR3 regions were amplified from genomic DNA using the immunoSEQ Assay, a bias-controlled multiplex PCR. Regarding the original processing steps: The number of nucleated cells in each sample was estimated by amplification of reference gene primers within the assay. Sequence reads were collapsed and filtered to measure the absolute abundance of every unique TCRbeta CDR3 rearrangement. For each sample, productive Simpson clonality was calculated by taking the square root of Simpson's diversity index across productive rearrangements. TCRdb mirrors the immuneACCESS table, restricted to in-frame sequences. Some clones are absent from its copies; in checked studies, under half trace to an unresolved V gene, and the reason for the others is unknown. From that table come the V and J calls and clone size; the DNA was used to work out D and trimming. For this sample there are about 300,000 clones; 80% to 90% appear just once. The ten largest clones take up about 10% of the sample.

Of note for this clone: Its antigen remains undetermined. Base qualities were left out, and no much larger clone turns up one base away.

Beyond this particular receptor, the publication reports: The quantity of clinical and demographic metadata differed by source and by participant and was supplied without curation.

In the prospective study, participants were roughly 18 to 95 years old, resided in fewer than 25 geographic areas of the United States, and were enrolled through a virtual design. In the prospective study, participants were assigned to cohorts based on the clinical history participants reported in a screening survey and a study questionnaire. Recovered participants in ImmuneRACE Cohort 3 were defined as having two consecutive negative NP/OP PCR tests, clearance from a healthcare professional, or resolution of symptoms. Each participant in the prospective study had whole blood, serum and a nasopharyngeal or oropharyngeal swab collected by mobile phlebotomists. Over an approximately 2-month period, participants in the prospective study had the option of providing additional blood draws and questionnaires. Before DNA extraction, blood samples from the prospective study were shipped at room temperature or frozen.

The TCR originated in a woman aged 18-35 years who had recovered from COVID-19. Source material: PBMCs or T cells enriched from blood (not recorded which).

The encoded CDR3 is CASSIRQGYGYTF. The nucleotides are TGTGCCAGTAGTATCCGACAGGGCTATGGCTACACCTTC. The sequence is built from TRBV19 and TRBJ1-2; TRBD1 lines up with 7 middle nucleotides. The germline V gene (reference sequence) supplies CDR1 LNHDA and CDR2 SQIVND. V loses 3 bases at its end and J loses 4 bases; junction bases beyond the gene matches: 2. Inclusive of the bounding cysteine and phenylalanine, the CDR3 is 13 residues long. Only the CDR3 portion is preserved as DNA: 39 bases, with reading frame beginning at the first base.